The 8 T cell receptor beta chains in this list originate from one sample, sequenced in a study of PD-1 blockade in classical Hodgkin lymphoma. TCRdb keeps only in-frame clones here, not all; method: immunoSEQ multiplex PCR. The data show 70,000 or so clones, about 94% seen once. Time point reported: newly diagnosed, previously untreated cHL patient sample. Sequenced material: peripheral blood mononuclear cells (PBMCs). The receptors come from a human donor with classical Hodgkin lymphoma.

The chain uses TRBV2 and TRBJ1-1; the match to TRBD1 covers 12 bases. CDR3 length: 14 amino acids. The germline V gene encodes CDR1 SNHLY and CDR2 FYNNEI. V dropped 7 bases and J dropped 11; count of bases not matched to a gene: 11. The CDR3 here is CASTQGGQGAQAFF. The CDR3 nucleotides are TGTGCCAGCACCCAAGGGGGACAGGGGGCGCAGGCTTTCTTT. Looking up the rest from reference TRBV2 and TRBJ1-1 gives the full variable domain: EPEVTQTPSHQVTQMGQEVILRCVPISNHLYFYWYRQILGQKVEFLVSFYNNEISEKSEIFDDQFSVERPDGSNFTLKIRSTKLEDSAMYFCASTQGGQGAQAFFGQGTRLTVV.

CDR3 DNA: TGTGCCAGCAAAAGGCCGGGGACTGAAGCTTTCTTT. This codes for CASKRPGTEAFF. This rearrangement joins TRBV6-6 to TRBJ1-1; D gene uncertain. CDR3 length: 12 residues. The germline CDR1 and CDR2 sequences are MNHNY and SVGAGI (reference sequence). Trimming took 7 bases from V and 5 from J, leaving 11 bases between them.

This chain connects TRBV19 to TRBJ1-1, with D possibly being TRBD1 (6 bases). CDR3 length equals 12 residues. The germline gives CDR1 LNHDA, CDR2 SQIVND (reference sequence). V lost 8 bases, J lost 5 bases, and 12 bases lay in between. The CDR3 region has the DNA TGTGCCAGTTTGACGGGGGCAACTGAAGCTTTCTTT. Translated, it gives CASLTGATEAFF.

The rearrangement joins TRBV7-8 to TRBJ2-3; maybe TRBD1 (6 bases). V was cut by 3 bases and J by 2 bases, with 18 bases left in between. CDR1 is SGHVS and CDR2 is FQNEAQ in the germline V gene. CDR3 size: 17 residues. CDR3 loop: CASSFDYRASSTDTQYF. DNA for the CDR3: TGTGCCAGCAGCTTCGACTACAGGGCTAGTTCCACAGATACGCAGTATTTT. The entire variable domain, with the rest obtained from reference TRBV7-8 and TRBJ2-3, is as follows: GAGVSQSPRYKVAKRGQDVALRCDPISGHVSLFWYQQALGQGPEFLTYFQNEAQLDKSGLPSDRFFAERPEGSVSTLKIQRTQQEDSAVYLCASSFDYRASSTDTQYFGPGTRLTVL.

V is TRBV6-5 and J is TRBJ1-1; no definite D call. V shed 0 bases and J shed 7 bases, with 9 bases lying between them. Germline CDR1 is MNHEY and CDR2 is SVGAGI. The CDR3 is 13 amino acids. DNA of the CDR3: TGTGCCAGCAGTTACTCGATTTCTCTTGAAGCTTTCTTT. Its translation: CASSYSISLEAFF.

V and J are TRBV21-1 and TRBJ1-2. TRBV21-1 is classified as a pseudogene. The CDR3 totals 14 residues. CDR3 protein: CASTSREGNYGYTF. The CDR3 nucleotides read TGTGCCAGCACCTCTAGGGAGGGTAACTATGGCTACACCTTC.

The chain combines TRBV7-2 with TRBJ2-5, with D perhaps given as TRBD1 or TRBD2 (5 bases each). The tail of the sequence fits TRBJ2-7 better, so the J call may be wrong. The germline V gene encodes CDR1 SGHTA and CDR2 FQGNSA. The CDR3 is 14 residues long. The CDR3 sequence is CASSLLGTSYEQYF. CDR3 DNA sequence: TGTGCCAGCAGCTTACTTGGGACCTCCTACGAGCAGTACTTC.

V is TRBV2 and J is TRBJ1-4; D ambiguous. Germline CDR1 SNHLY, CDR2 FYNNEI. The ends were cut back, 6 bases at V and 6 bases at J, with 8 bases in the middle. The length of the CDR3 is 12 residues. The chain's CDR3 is CASRRFDEKLFF. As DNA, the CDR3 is TGTGCCAGCAGAAGGTTCGATGAAAAACTGTTTTTT.